This is a list of T cell receptor beta chains from one sample in a study of blood T cells in healthy people across ages. TCRdb processed the 5' RACE reads anew with MiXCR; each CDR3 protein has one entry. The sample consists of 1.5 million to 2 million distinct CDR3 sequences, 40% to 55% of them appearing once. The specimen sequenced was blood. The source is a woman aged 40-49 years in good health. The conserved cysteine and the conserved F or W are not part of the CDR3 here.

>TRBV6-5
ASTENRGRGYT
>TRBV6-2/TRBV6-3
ASSYAGLTT
>TRBV20-1
SASERNQPQH
>TRBV7-8
ASSEDRAGEQY
>TRBV20-1
SARGQDQPQH
>TRBV6-2/TRBV6-3
ASSHLPSTGGPLYEQY
>TRBV5-6
AAGAASNYGYT
>TRBV2
ASLQSGGANEKLF
>TRBV12-3/TRBV12-4
ASRPGRQLSTDTQY
>TRBV4-3
ASSQGGQGGETQY
>TRBV29-1
SVRQGQDGYT
>TRBV24-1
ATSDSGTGVSGANVLT
>TRBV6-2/TRBV6-3
ASSQPGQVIYEQY
>TRBV7-2
AGSLETLKLF
>TRBV5-1
ASIGEKTPKETQY
>TRBV4-3
ASSQFLGGQGQETQY
>TRBV3-1
ASSQNAGTGAEKLF
>TRBV7-6
ASSLDGNNSPLH
>TRBV12-3/TRBV12-4
ASSHRGPGAAHGYT
>TRBV2
ASMSRRQTRPTDTQY
>TRBV20-1
SAVGDEQY
>TRBV3-1
ASSNRAQDYEQF
>TRBV4-3
ASSQDRAGGVKKLF
>TRBV4-3
ASSQDLSGHGYT
>TRBV28
ASSLYGRGRGETQY
>TRBV4-3
ASSQDTIAGGVNEQF
>TRBV5-1
ASSLRPGTADNEQF
>TRBV7-2
ASSLVLKTGPTDTQY
>TRBV25-1
ASSAYQGETQY
>TRBV20-1
SAPSGMYSYEQY
>TRBV5-1
ASSPRTSGPVNEQF
>TRBV2
AKLAAGSGANVLT
>TRBV5-4
ASSTETVGTGELF
>TRBV2
ASSRQPSGTYNKQF
>TRBV3-1
ASSQGAGTTNSPLH
>TRBV7-7
ASRKSQGKGRCRDYEQY
>TRBV6-2/TRBV6-3
ASGEVGYNEQF
>TRBV4-1
ASSQDVGAGHGYT
>TRBV7-2
ASSFMDSTDTQY
>TRBV4-1
ASSQVTSADTQY
>TRBV11-2
ASSAGLAGSRTDTQY
>TRBV29-1
SVGVASGGAIYEQY
>TRBV6-2/TRBV6-3
ASSSNRRGSYEQY
>TRBV12-3/TRBV12-4
ASSPAGYESEKLF
>TRBV6-1
ASSESGDQETQY
>TRBV5-1
ASSLNPGVSGANVLT
>TRBV4-3
ASSQGLQNYGYT
>TRBV7-2
ASSLVRILAGHQETQY
>TRBV5-6
ASRFLSGGSGANVLT
>TRBV6-6
ASSYRFRFLGSYEQY
>TRBV6-2/TRBV6-3
ASSSAGSGQTQY
>TRBV11-2
ASSLQLGPTDTQY
>TRBV20-1
SARTGGNQPQH